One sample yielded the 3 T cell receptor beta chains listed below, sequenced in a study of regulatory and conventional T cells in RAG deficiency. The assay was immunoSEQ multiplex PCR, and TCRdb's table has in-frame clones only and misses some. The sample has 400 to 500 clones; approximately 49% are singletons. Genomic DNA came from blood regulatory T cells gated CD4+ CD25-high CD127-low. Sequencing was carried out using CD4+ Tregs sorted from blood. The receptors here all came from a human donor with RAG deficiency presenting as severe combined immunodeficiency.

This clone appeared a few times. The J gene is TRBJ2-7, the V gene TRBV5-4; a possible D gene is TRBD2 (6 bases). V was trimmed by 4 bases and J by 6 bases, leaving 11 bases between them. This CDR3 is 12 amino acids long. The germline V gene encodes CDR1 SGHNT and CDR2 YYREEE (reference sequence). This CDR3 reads CASSATSTEQYF. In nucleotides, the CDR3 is TGTGCCAGCAGCGCGACTAGTACCGAGCAGTACTTC.

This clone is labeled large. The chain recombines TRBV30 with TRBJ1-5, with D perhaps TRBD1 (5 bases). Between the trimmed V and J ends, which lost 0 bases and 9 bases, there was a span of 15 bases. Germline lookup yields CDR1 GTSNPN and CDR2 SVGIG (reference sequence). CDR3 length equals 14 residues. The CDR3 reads CAWSVRWAQGPQHF. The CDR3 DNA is TGTGCCTGGAGTGTAAGGTGGGCCCAGGGGCCCCAGCATTTT.

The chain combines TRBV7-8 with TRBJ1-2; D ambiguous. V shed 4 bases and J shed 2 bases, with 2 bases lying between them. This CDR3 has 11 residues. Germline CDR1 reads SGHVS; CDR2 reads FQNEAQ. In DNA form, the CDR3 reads TGTGCCAGCAGCTACAACTATGGCTACACCTTC. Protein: CASSYNYGYTF.